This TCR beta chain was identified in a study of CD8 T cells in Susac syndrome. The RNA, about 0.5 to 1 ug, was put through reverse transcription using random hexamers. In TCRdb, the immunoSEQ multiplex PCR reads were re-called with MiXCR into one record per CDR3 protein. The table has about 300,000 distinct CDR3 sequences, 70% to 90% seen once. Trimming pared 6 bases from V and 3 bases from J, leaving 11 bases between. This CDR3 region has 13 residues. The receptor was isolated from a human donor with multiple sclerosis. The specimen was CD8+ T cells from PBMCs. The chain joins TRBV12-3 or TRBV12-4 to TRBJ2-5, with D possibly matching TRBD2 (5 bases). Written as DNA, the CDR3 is TGTGCCAGCAGGGACTCCCTGGAAGAGACCCAGTACTTC. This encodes CASRDSLEETQYF.